Each of the 24 T cell receptor beta chains below was sequenced from the same sample in a study of identical twins. MiXCR, applied by TCRdb to the 5' RACE reads, yields one record per CDR3 protein. The sample lists around 370,000 distinct CDR3 sequences, approximately 8.8% seen once, with roughly 8.9% in the top ten. What was sequenced was naive T cells sorted from blood. Receptors were obtained from a woman aged 50 to 65 in good health.

This clonotype has more than one count but fewer than ten. The CDR3: CASSETSGYNEQFF. In nucleotides, the CDR3 is TGTGCCAGCAGCGAGACTAGCGGCTACAATGAGCAGTTCTTC. The J gene is TRBJ2-1, the V gene TRBV7-9, with 9 bases fitting TRBD2. In germline, CDR1 is SEHNR, CDR2 FQNEAQ (reference sequence). This CDR3 has 14 residues. V trimming: 5 bases; J trimming: 3 bases; junction bases outside the gene matches: 2.

The CDR3 reads CASSPSGVNNEQFF. The CDR3 bases are TGTGCCAGCAGCCCTAGCGGGGTCAACAATGAGCAGTTCTTC. V gene TRBV7-6 combines with J gene TRBJ2-1; TRBD2 matches 9 bases. Looked up from germline, CDR1 is SGHVS and CDR2 is FNYEAQ. J was trimmed by 5 bases and V by 5 bases; bases with no gene match: 4. The CDR3 is made up of 14 amino acids.

There are many counts of this clonotype. The gene calls are TRBV5-1 and TRBJ2-1; D gene ambiguous. The CDR3 has 13 residues. Trimming cost V 4 bases and J 8 bases, with 13 bases left between them. CDR1 SGHRS and CDR2 YFSETQ come from the germline V gene. The CDR3 bases are TGCGCCAGCAGCAGCGCCCTCTTGGATGAGCAGTTCTTC. Translated, it gives CASSSALLDEQFF.

Comment on this clonotype: The junction departs from germline at one end; a sequencing error may be responsible. The chain carries TRBV27 and TRBJ2-2; 8 nucleotides line up with TRBD1. CDR3 size: 16 residues. Germline V gene data show CDR1 as MNHEY and CDR2 as SMNVEV (reference sequence). CDR3 protein: CASSPQGATNTGELVF. In DNA, the CDR3 is TGTGCCAGCAGTCCTCAGGGGGCGACCAACACCGGGGAGCTGGTTTTT.

Only a few counts were recorded for this clonotype. The CDR3 region is CASSLSIPPGAAPGSTDTQYF. The CDR3 DNA reads TGTGCCAGCAGTTTATCGATCCCCCCCGGGGCAGCGCCCGGGAGCACAGATACGCAGTATTTT. V gene TRBV27 combines with J gene TRBJ2-3; D could derive from TRBD1 or TRBD2 (5 bases each). The germline gives CDR1 MNHEY, CDR2 SMNVEV (reference sequence). This CDR3 is 21 amino acids long. V lost 0 bases and J lost 0, with 25 bases in between.

The chain joins TRBV5-1 to TRBJ1-4, with a possible D match to TRBD1 (5 bases). The V end lost 3 bases, the J end lost 8 bases, and 11 bases lay between the germline ends. The CDR3 runs to 13 residues. The V gene's germline CDR1 is SGHRS and CDR2 YFSETQ. The DNA for the CDR3 is TGCGCCAGCAGCTCCGAAGGGACGGAAAAACTGTTTTTT. Translating it yields CASSSEGTEKLFF.

There are a few counts of this clonotype. This sequence joins TRBV25-1 and TRBJ1-6, with D tentatively TRBD1 (5 bases). Trimming shortened V by 4 bases and J by 9 bases, and 13 bases separated the two germline ends. The CDR3 is 14 residues long. Germline loops: CDR1 MGHDK, CDR2 SYGVNS. CDR3 protein: CASSAPGKGSPLHF. CDR3 in DNA: TGTGCCAGCAGTGCACCAGGGAAGGGTTCACCCCTCCACTTT.

This chain uses TRBV12-3 or TRBV12-4 with TRBJ1-4, with TRBD1 as a possible D gene (5 bases). The CDR3 length is 14 residues. V lost 3 bases and J lost 4, with 9 bases in between. For the CDR3, the DNA is TGTGCCAGCAGTTTGGGGGGGAATAATGAAAAACTGTTTTTT. Translated: CASSLGGNNEKLFF.

The chain combines TRBV29-1 with TRBJ2-2, with TRBD1 matching 11 bases. Per the germline V gene, CDR1 is SQVTM and CDR2 is ANQGSEA. The CDR3 covers 15 residues. V lost 6 bases and J lost 3; bases outside the gene matches: 6. The CDR3 nucleotides are TGCAGCGTCAACCGGGACAGGGGGTACACCGGGGAGCTGTTTTTT. It translates to CSVNRDRGYTGELFF.

This clonotype has a count of ten or more. V usage is TRBV20-1 and J usage is TRBJ2-7, with D hard to call. V gave up 5 bases and J gave up 3 bases, with 11 bases separating them. This CDR3 spans 12 amino acids. The germline V gene encodes CDR1 DFQATT and CDR2 SNEGSKA (reference sequence). The CDR3 reads CSAFGPNYEQYF. CDR3 coding DNA: TGCAGTGCTTTCGGGCCCAACTACGAGCAGTACTTC.

The chain is built from TRBV19 and TRBJ2-7, with 7 bases identical to TRBD2. In germline, CDR1 is LNHDA, CDR2 SQIVND (reference sequence). Trimming at V came to 3 bases and at J to 2 bases, leaving 4 bases not matched to a gene. CDR3 length: 14 amino acids. CDR3 in DNA: TGTGCCAGTAGTATCAGCGGGGCTACCTACGAGCAGTACTTC. It translates to CASSISGATYEQYF.

The chain has TRBV5-6 and TRBJ2-5, with no clear D. This CDR3 region has 14 residues. Trimming stripped 3 bases from V and 3 bases from J, with 12 bases between. Germline V gene data show CDR1 as SGHDT and CDR2 as YYEEEE. CDR3 coding DNA: TGTGCCAGCAGCTCGCACGGTATTGAAGAGACCCAGTACTTC. This encodes CASSSHGIEETQYF.

In its sample, this clonotype was seen a few times. This chain connects TRBV5-1 to TRBJ2-2, with D maybe TRBD1 (5 bases). With 4 bases removed from V and 1 base from J, the gap between germline ends came to 11 bases. The CDR3 extends over 15 amino acids. Germline assignment: CDR1 SGHRS and CDR2 YFSETQ. For the CDR3, the DNA is TGCGCCAGCAGCCCGACAGTGTTGAACACCGGGGAGCTGTTTTTT. Protein: CASSPTVLNTGELFF.

The CDR3 sequence: CASSLLGLAGHYNEQFF. The DNA of the CDR3 is TGTGCCAGCAGCTTATTGGGGCTAGCGGGACACTACAATGAGCAGTTCTTC. The chain carries TRBV7-2 and TRBJ2-1, with 9 nucleotides matching TRBD2. There are 17 residues in the CDR3. Germline values: CDR1 SGHTA, CDR2 FQGNSA. Losses at the gene ends were 2 bases for V and 3 bases for J; bases not matched to a gene: 8.

The chain links TRBV6-5 to TRBJ2-2, with D possibly being TRBD2 (6 bases). Germline V gene sequence: CDR1 MNHEY, CDR2 SVGAGI. The CDR3 extends over 15 amino acids. The ends were cut back, 5 bases at V and 7 bases at J, with 17 bases in the middle. The CDR3 here is CASSPITSSGGELFF. The CDR3 nucleotides read TGTGCCAGCAGTCCGATAACTAGCTCTGGCGGGGAGCTGTTTTTT.

This clonotype has a handful of counts. The rearrangement uses TRBV24-1 and TRBJ2-2; D is perhaps TRBD1 or TRBD2 (5 bases each). Germline CDR1 reads KGHDR; CDR2 reads SFDVKD. This CDR3 spans 16 amino acids. With 4 bases removed from V and 2 bases from J, the gap between germline ends came to 13 bases. The CDR3 nucleotides read TGTGCCACCAGTGACGCCGGGACCCAAAACACCGGGGAGCTGTTTTTT. Encoded protein: CATSDAGTQNTGELFF.

J is TRBJ2-1 and V is TRBV7-9; the D gene is possibly TRBD1 (5 bases). CDR1 is SEHNR and CDR2 is FQNEAQ in the germline V gene (reference sequence). This CDR3 has 16 residues. The germline V and J ends were trimmed by 1 base and 4 bases, with 14 bases remaining between them. This chain's CDR3 is CASSLGRAGFYNEQFF. The CDR3 nucleotides read TGTGCCAGCAGCTTAGGCAGGGCCGGCTTTTACAATGAGCAGTTCTTC. Based on the CDR3 plus reference TRBV7-9 and TRBJ2-1, the full variable domain is DTGVSQNPRHKITKRGQNVTFRCDPISEHNRLYWYRQTLGQGPEFLTYFQNEAQLEKSRLLSDRFSAERPKGSFSTLEIQRTEQGDSAMYLCASSLGRAGFYNEQFFGPGTRLTVL.

This clonotype showed up just a few times. V gene TRBV12-3 or TRBV12-4 combines with J gene TRBJ1-2, with D possibly being TRBD1 (5 bases). V was trimmed by 3 bases and J by 4 bases, leaving 12 bases between them. CDR3 size: 14 residues. For the CDR3, the DNA is TGTGCCAGCAGTTTGCCCGCGACAGTCTATGGCTACACCTTC. This translates into CASSLPATVYGYTF.

This clonotype was seen ten or more times. V is TRBV20-1 and J is TRBJ2-1, with D perhaps matching TRBD2 (5 bases). V lost 2 bases, J lost 7 bases, and 18 bases lay in between. Germline values: CDR1 DFQATT, CDR2 SNEGSKA (reference sequence). CDR3 length: 15 residues. The CDR3 region is CSARRTLRVENEQFF. CDR3 DNA: TGCAGTGCTAGACGGACTCTCAGAGTGGAAAATGAGCAGTTCTTC.

This clonotype has a handful of counts. V and J are TRBV11-2 and TRBJ2-3; D tentatively fits TRBD1 or TRBD2 (5 bases each). The CDR3 consists of 14 residues. CDR1 is SGHAT and CDR2 is FQNNGV in the germline V gene. V lost 4 bases, J lost 4 bases, and 12 bases lay in between. DNA for the CDR3: TGTGCCAGCAGCTCCGGGGCGCTTTCAGATACGCAGTATTTT. It encodes CASSSGALSDTQYF.

This clonotype was counted ten times or more. The chain recombines TRBV11-2 with TRBJ2-2; D perhaps matches TRBD2 (5 bases). CDR1 and CDR2 (germline): SGHAT, FQNNGV. V lost 2 bases to trimming and J lost 0 bases, with 10 bases between them. The CDR3 loop spans 16 amino acids. CDR3 bases: TGTGCCAGCAGCTTAAACCCAGCGGCGAACACCGGGGAGCTGTTTTTT. Translating gives CASSLNPAANTGELFF. Looking up the rest from reference TRBV11-2 and TRBJ2-2 gives the full variable domain: EAGVAQSPRYKIIEKRQSVAFWCNPISGHATLYWYQQILGQGPKLLIQFQNNGVVDDSQLPKDRFSAERLKGVDSTLKIQPAKLEDSAVYLCASSLNPAANTGELFFGEGSRLTVL.

This clonotype has ten or more counts. This sequence joins TRBV5-1 and TRBJ2-5; 7 bases line up with TRBD2. The CDR3 spans 16 residues. Germline CDR1 and CDR2: SGHRS and YFSETQ. V was clipped by 0 bases and J by 5 bases; unmatched bases: 10. CDR3 sequence: CASSLAGSAGEETQYF. CDR3 nucleotide sequence: TGCGCCAGCAGCTTGGCCGGTTCCGCGGGAGAGGAGACCCAGTACTTC. Together with reference TRBV5-1 and TRBJ2-5, the CDR3 gives the full variable domain: KAGVTQTPRYLIKTRGQQVTLSCSPISGHRSVSWYQQTPGQGLQFLFEYFSETQRNKGNFPGRFSGRQFSNSRSEMNVSTLELGDSALYLCASSLAGSAGEETQYFGPGTRLLVL.

The chain recombines TRBV5-1 with TRBJ2-3; TRBD2 aligns across 10 bases. The CDR3 extends over 14 amino acids. The germline CDR1 and CDR2 sequences are SGHRS and YFSETQ. With V trimmed by 4 bases and J by 5 bases, 4 bases remained unmatched. The CDR3 region is CASSTRLAGDTQYF. The CDR3 nucleotides read TGCGCCAGCAGCACCCGACTAGCGGGAGATACGCAGTATTTT.

In its sample, this clonotype was seen a few times. This sequence joins TRBV12-3 or TRBV12-4 and TRBJ2-3, with D hard to call. The germline V and J ends were trimmed by 3 bases and 3 bases, with 10 bases remaining between them. The CDR3 covers 14 residues. As DNA, the CDR3 is TGTGCCAGCAGTTTGACTCATCCTACAGATACGCAGTATTTT. It translates to CASSLTHPTDTQYF.